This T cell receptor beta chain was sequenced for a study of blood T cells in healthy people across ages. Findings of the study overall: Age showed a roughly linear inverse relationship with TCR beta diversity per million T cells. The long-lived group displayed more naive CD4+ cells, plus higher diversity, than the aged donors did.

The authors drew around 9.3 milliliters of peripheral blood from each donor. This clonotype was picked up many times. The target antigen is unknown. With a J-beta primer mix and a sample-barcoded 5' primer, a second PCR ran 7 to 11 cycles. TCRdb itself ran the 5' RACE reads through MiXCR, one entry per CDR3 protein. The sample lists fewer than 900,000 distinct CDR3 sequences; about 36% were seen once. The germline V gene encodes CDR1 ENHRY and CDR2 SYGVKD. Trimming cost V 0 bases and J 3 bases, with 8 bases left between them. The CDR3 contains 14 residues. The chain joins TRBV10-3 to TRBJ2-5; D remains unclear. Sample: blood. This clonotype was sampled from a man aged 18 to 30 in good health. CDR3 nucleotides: TGTGCCATCAGTGAGTCTGGGTTAAAAGAGACCCAGTACTTC. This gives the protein CAISESGLKETQYF.